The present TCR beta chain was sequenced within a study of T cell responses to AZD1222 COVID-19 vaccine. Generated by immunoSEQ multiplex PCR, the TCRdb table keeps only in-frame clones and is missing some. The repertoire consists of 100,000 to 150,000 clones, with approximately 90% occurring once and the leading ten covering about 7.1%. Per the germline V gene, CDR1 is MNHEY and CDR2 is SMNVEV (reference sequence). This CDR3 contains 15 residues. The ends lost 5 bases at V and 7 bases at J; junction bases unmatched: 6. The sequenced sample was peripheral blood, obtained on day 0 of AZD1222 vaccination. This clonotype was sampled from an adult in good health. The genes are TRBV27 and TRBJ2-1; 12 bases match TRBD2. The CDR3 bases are TGTGCCAGCAGTGTGACTAGCGGGGGTGGTAATGAGCAGTTCTTC. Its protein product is CASSVTSGGGNEQFF.